This T cell receptor (beta chain) was observed in a study of cytomegalovirus exposure and HLA in healthy donors. On this clone itself: Its specificity is unknown.

Study conclusions and caveats: Specific recognition of CMV antigens was confirmed in vitro for a few chains (all CMV-associated). It is likely that the observed cluster of highly shared sequence variants was a sequencing artifact. In a later analysis, at a false discovery rate of 0.05, 16,951 TCR beta sequences were associated with HLA alleles.

The CDR3 is 16 amino acids. Germline CDR1 and CDR2: WSHSY and SAAADI. V shed 3 bases and J 3 bases; nucleotides not matched to a gene: 6. 60 Vbeta and 13 Jbeta primers were used in PCR. Produced via immunoSEQ multiplex PCR; TCRdb's table is partial and in-frame only. The profile covers approximately 150,000 clones, with nearly 80% appearing a single time and about 1.7% taken by the ten largest. The V call is TRBV10-2, the J call TRBJ2-1, with 9 nucleotides matching TRBD2. The TCR sequence derives from a woman aged 25 to 39 in good health and CMV-seronegative. The sample comprised PBMCs. DNA of the CDR3: TGCGCCAGCAGTGATGTTAGCGGGGGCATCTACAATGAGCAGTTCTTC. Amino acids: CASSDVSGGIYNEQFF.